The text below deals with one T cell receptor beta chain. Its antigen is not known. This entry comes from a study of long-term antiretroviral therapy in people with HIV. Study outcomes and limitations: Among HIV repertoires, CDR3 length ranges were narrower than those of controls. Post-ART samples showed increased diversity that remained below transplant donor control levels.

Survey level was the resolution at which the v3.0 immunoSEQ assay ran. Some clones are missing from TCRdb's copy, which holds only in-frame ones; the method was immunoSEQ multiplex PCR. Altogether under 35,000 clones are present, approximately 96% being singletons, with the ten largest covering around 2%. The input for sequencing was unsorted PBMCs, taken 6.5 to 6.9 years after starting antiretroviral therapy. This receptor was identified in a man younger than 40 with HIV.

CDR3 bases: TGTGCCAGCAGCGACGCAGGGAATGAGCAGTTCTTC. It codes for CASSDAGNEQFF. The chain combines TRBV9 with TRBJ2-1; D may be TRBD1 (5 bases). The CDR3 length is 12 residues. Trimming cost V 3 bases and J 7 bases, with 8 bases left between them. Per germline, CDR1 SGDLS and CDR2 YYNGEE.